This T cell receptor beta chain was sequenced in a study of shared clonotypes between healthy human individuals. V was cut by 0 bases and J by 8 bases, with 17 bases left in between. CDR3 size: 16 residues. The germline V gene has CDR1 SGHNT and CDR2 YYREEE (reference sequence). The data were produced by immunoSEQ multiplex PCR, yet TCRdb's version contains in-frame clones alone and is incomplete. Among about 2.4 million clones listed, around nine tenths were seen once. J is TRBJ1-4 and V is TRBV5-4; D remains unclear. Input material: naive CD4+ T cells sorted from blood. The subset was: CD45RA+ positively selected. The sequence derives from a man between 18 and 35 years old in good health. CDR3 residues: CASSLAPEYLGEKLFF. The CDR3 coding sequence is TGTGCCAGCAGCTTGGCGCCTGAATATCTTGGGGAAAAACTGTTTTTT.